The rows below give T cell receptor beta chains drawn from one sample of a study of beta chain features in type 1 diabetes. Some clones are missing from TCRdb's copy, which holds only in-frame ones; the method was immunoSEQ multiplex PCR. The table includes 150,000 or so clones, around 8.4% detected once. The sequenced sample was central memory CD4+ T cells from blood. These TCRs come from a woman aged 18-29 years with type 1 diabetes. Both conserved end residues are part of each CDR3. Each record gives: D gene, V gene, J gene, clone size, CDR3 protein, CDR3 DNA. D genes are given only for firm matches. The listing skips clone size in some rows; elsewhere it reads once, few, many or a size class.

.,TRBV5-6,TRBJ2-7,.,CASSLKQGPSYEQYF,TGTGCCAGCAGTCTGAAACAGGGACCCTCCTACGAGCAGTACTTC
.,TRBV4-2,TRBJ2-6,.,CASSSEKRSKSSGANVLTF,TGTGCCAGCAGCTCGGAGAAACGGAGCAAGAGCTCTGGGGCCAACGTCCTGACTTTC
.,TRBV5-1,TRBJ1-6,few,CASSLQGQGNSPLHF,TGCGCCAGCAGCTTGCAGGGGCAGGGGAATTCACCCCTCCACTTT
.,TRBV30,TRBJ1-2,few,CAWSPGNRGYTF,TGTGCCTGGAGTCCGGGGAATCGTGGCTACACCTTC
.,TRBV11-3,TRBJ2-5,few,CASSLGGKETQYF,TGTGCCAGCAGCTTAGGAGGCAAAGAGACCCAGTACTTC
.,TRBV9,TRBJ2-5,.,CASSVGLGGETQYF,TGTGCCAGCAGCGTAGGTCTGGGAGGCGAGACCCAGTACTTC
TRBD2,TRBV15,TRBJ2-1,.,CATKAGYNEQFF,TGTGCCACCAAAGCGGGATATAATGAGCAGTTCTTC
TRBD2,TRBV4-1,TRBJ2-7,.,CASSQAAGTSGYEQYF,TGCGCCAGCAGCCAAGCGGCCGGGACTAGCGGGTACGAGCAGTACTTC
TRBD1,TRBV6-1,TRBJ2-5,few,CASSLTGEETQYF,TGTGCCAGCAGTTTGACAGGGGAAGAGACCCAGTACTTC
TRBD1,TRBV2,TRBJ2-7,few,CASSGTGNYEQYF,TGTGCCAGCAGCGGGACAGGGAACTACGAGCAGTACTTC
.,TRBV11-2,TRBJ2-7,few,CASSQLSFGQYF,TGTGCCAGCAGCCAACTTTCTTTCGGGCAGTACTTC
TRBD1,TRBV28,TRBJ2-2,.,CASSTRQGAFGELFF,TGTGCCAGCAGTACCCGACAGGGGGCGTTCGGGGAGCTGTTTTTT
TRBD2,TRBV28,TRBJ2-1,few,CASSKWTSGDNEQFF,TGTGCCAGCAGTAAGTGGACTAGCGGGGACAATGAGCAGTTCTTC
TRBD2,TRBV7-2,TRBJ2-4,.,CASSPLAAGGLKNIQYF,TGTGCCAGCAGCCCATTGGCAGCGGGGGGGCTCAAAAACATTCAGTACTTC
.,TRBV4-3,TRBJ2-2,few,CASSQGVDGAGELFF,TGCGCCAGCAGCCAAGGGGTGGACGGGGCCGGGGAGCTGTTTTTT
.,TRBV25-1,TRBJ2-3,.,CASSDSDWGGTDTQYF,TGTGCCAGCAGTGACTCGGACTGGGGGGGCACAGATACGCAGTATTTT
TRBD2,TRBV13,TRBJ2-1,.,CASNRAGGAYNEQFF,TGTGCCAGCAACCGAGCGGGAGGGGCCTACAATGAGCAGTTCTTC
.,TRBV27,TRBJ2-5,once,CASSWDCGDRFETQYF,TGTGCCAGCAGTTGGGACTGTGGGGATCGGTTTGAGACCCAGTACTTC
TRBD1,TRBV4-2,TRBJ2-6,.,CASSQGTGGFGANVLTF,TGTGCCAGCAGCCAAGGGACAGGGGGCTTTGGGGCCAACGTCCTGACTTTC
.,TRBV9,TRBJ2-2,.,CASSPGSQGRTGELFF,TGTGCCAGCAGCCCGGGAAGTCAGGGGCGGACCGGGGAGCTGTTTTTT
TRBD1,TRBV6-1,TRBJ2-5,.,CASRDRGLETQYF,TGTGCCTCGCGGGACAGGGGGTTGGAGACCCAGTACTTC
.,TRBV11-2,TRBJ2-1,few,CASSQGRENEQFF,TGTGCCAGCAGCCAAGGCCGGGAAAATGAGCAGTTCTTC
.,TRBV29-1,TRBJ1-5,few,CSVDGGARGQPQHF,TGCAGCGTCGATGGAGGGGCGCGGGGTCAGCCCCAGCATTTT
TRBD1,TRBV18,TRBJ2-7,few,CASSLRQGSYEQYF,TGTGCCAGCTCACTTCGACAGGGCTCCTACGAGCAGTACTTC
TRBD2,TRBV27,TRBJ2-3,.,CASSLYRGGTTQYF,TGTGCCAGCAGTTTATATCGCGGGGGGACGACGCAGTATTTT
.,TRBV23-1,TRBJ1-1,many,CASNTGSPNTEAFF,TGCGCCAGCAACACAGGGTCCCCGAACACTGAAGCTTTCTTT
TRBD2,TRBV4-3,TRBJ2-1,.,CASSQGYSGNGYNEQFF,TGCGCCAGCAGCCAAGGATATAGCGGGAATGGGTACAATGAGCAGTTCTTC
.,TRBV2,TRBJ2-5,.,CASSEGGSTETQYF,TGTGCCAGCAGTGAAGGAGGGTCGACAGAGACCCAGTACTTC
TRBD1,TRBV28,TRBJ2-3,few,CASRAQGADTQYF,TGTGCCAGCAGGGCACAGGGGGCAGATACGCAGTATTTT
.,TRBV14,TRBJ1-2,.,CASSQGTLMGYTF,TGTGCCAGCAGCCAAGGAACCCTAATGGGCTACACCTTC
TRBD2,TRBV7-3,TRBJ2-7,.,CGGLAPYEQYF,TGTGGAGGACTAGCGCCGTACGAGCAGTACTTC
TRBD2,TRBV2,TRBJ2-7,.,CASSEASGGAGEQYF,TGTGCCAGCAGTGAAGCTAGCGGGGGGGCTGGAGAGCAGTACTTC
.,TRBV4-3,TRBJ2-4,.,CASSQERGGLNIQYF,TGCGCCAGCAGCCAAGAAAGGGGGGGACTAAACATTCAGTACTTC
.,TRBV7-9,TRBJ1-2,few,CASSPSPYGYTF,TGTGCCAGCAGCCCCTCCCCCTATGGCTACACCTTC
.,TRBV10-3,TRBJ2-6,.,CAISEGEAGANVLTF,TGTGCCATCAGTGAGGGGGAGGCTGGGGCCAACGTCCTGACTTTC
.,TRBV18,TRBJ1-2,few,CASSTKTGYGYTF,TGTGCCAGCTCAACAAAAACAGGGTATGGCTACACCTTC
TRBD2,TRBV11-3,TRBJ2-2,.,CASSSGLAGGAGELFF,TGTGCCAGCAGCTCGGGACTAGCGGGAGGGGCCGGGGAGCTGTTTTTT
TRBD1,TRBV19,TRBJ2-1,few,CASSFRLTGSSYNEQFF,TGTGCCAGTAGTTTCAGGTTGACAGGGAGCTCCTACAATGAGCAGTTCTTC
.,TRBV6-5,TRBJ2-1,few,CASSAHGITNEQFF,TGTGCCAGCAGTGCACACGGGATCACCAATGAGCAGTTCTTC
TRBD2,TRBV5-1,TRBJ2-1,few,CASSPLADAYNEQFF,TGCGCCAGCAGCCCTCTAGCGGACGCTTACAATGAGCAGTTCTTC
TRBD2,TRBV27,TRBJ2-3,few,CASSLPGTSGGTDTQYF,TGTGCCAGCAGTTTACCCGGGACTAGCGGGGGCACAGATACGCAGTATTTT
.,TRBV7-8,TRBJ2-7,.,CASSQSKETEQYF,TGTGCCAGCAGCCAGTCTAAGGAGACCGAGCAGTACTTC
.,TRBV4-1,TRBJ2-1,.,CASSPATKGRNEQFF,TGCGCCAGCAGCCCCGCCACGAAGGGGCGAAATGAGCAGTTCTTC
TRBD1,TRBV30,TRBJ2-7,.,CASDNRGIGEQYF,TGTGCCTCAGATAACAGGGGAATAGGGGAGCAGTACTTC
.,TRBV28,TRBJ2-5,.,CASSLRPEETQYF,TGTGCCAGCAGTTTACGTCCGGAAGAGACCCAGTACTTC
.,TRBV4-2,TRBJ2-3,.,CASSQEISGTQYF,TGTGCCAGCAGCCAAGAGATATCGGGTACGCAGTATTTT